One TCR beta chain is described in this entry. The antigen remains undetermined. This entry is derived from a study of T cells in narcolepsy. Looking at the study overall: Patients with NT1 or NT2 and healthy control donors were enrolled.

Overall study findings and caveats: In some patient and control memory CD4+ samples, autoreactive clones were absent. Blood of same and different patients, but not healthy controls, reportedly held recurring autoreactive clonotypes.

The repertoire was sequenced with immunoSEQ multiplex PCR; TCRdb's copy has only in-frame clones and lacks some. The table lists tens of thousands of clones, around 90% of them singletons. The trim removed 6 bases at V and 4 bases at J, leaving 8 bases unmatched. Germline V gene sequence: CDR1 MNHNS, CDR2 SASEGT. The CDR3 consists of 14 residues. This sequence was found in a human donor with narcolepsy. The sample consisted of CD45RA- memory CD4+ T cells from PBMCs. This sequence joins TRBV6-1 and TRBJ2-7, with 8 bases aligning to TRBD2. The CDR3 nucleotides are TGTGCCAGCAGCTGGGGACTAGGAGGATACGAGCAGTACTTC. Protein product: CASSWGLGGYEQYF.